Below are 3 T cell receptor beta chains sequenced from a single sample in a study of CXCR3-negative and CXCR3-positive naive CD8 T cells. Libraries of TRB cDNA were made by 5' RACE and carried UMIs. From the 5' RACE reads, TCRdb lists one entry per CDR3 protein and no DNA. The sample holds 130,000 or so distinct CDR3 sequences. The sequencing sample was made of naive CXCR3- CD8+ T cells from blood. Subset denoted: CD45RO-CCR7+CD27+CD95- naive CD8+ T cells lacking CXCR3 (TNR3-). These receptors were obtained from a human donor in good health. Some clones in this sample may be carry-over from other donors' samples.

This chain joins TRBV2 and TRBJ2-1; the TCRdb D gene call, TRBD2, has no DNA to confirm it. CDR1 SNHLY and CDR2 FYNNEI come from the germline V gene. The CDR3 length is 16 residues. The CDR3 reads CASSEAHAGGRNEQFF.

CDR3 amino acids: CASSRDSQSSYNEQFF. The V gene is TRBV14, the J gene TRBJ2-1. CDR1 SGHDN and CDR2 FVKESK come from the germline V gene. The CDR3 is 16 amino acids.

The CDR3 region is CASSLGTGVTEAFF. The genes are TRBV12-3 or TRBV12-4 and TRBJ1-1; TCRdb picks TRBD1, but there is no DNA to check that call. The CDR3 spans 14 residues.